This T cell receptor beta chain was captured in a study of blood T cell repertoires in COVID-19. Study-wide context: T cells, B-cell-depleted T cells, or PBMCs provided the cDNA or gDNA that served as material.

Assay used: immunoSEQ multiplex PCR; TCRdb lists only in-frame clones, some missing. This table has more than 15,000 clones, 86% appearing once. There are 12 residues in the CDR3. V lost 3 bases to trimming and J lost 5 bases, with 7 bases between them. In germline, CDR1 is LNHDA, CDR2 SQIVND (reference sequence). V and J are TRBV19 and TRBJ2-5; D is perhaps TRBD2 (5 bases). The material sequenced was peripheral blood. This receptor was identified in a man aged 60 to 75 with acute or convalescent COVID-19. The CDR3 region has the DNA TGTGCCAGTAGTATGAGGGCTGAGACCCAGTACTTC. Its translation: CASSMRAETQYF.